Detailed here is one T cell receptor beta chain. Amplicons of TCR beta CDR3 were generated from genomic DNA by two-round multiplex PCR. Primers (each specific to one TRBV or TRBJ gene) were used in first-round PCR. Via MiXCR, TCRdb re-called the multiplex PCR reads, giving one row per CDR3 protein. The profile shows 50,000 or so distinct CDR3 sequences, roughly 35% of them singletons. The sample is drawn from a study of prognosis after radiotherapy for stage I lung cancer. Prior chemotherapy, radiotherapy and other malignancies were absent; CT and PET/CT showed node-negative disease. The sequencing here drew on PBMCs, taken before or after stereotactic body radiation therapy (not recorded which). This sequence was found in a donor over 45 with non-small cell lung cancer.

This chain's CDR3 is CASNPRDGCAYEQYF. The CDR3 nucleotides are TGTGCCAGCAACCCCCGGGACGGGTGTGCCTACGAGCAGTACTTC. The chain has TRBV11-3 and TRBJ2-7; D assignment may be TRBD1 or TRBD2 (5 bases each). CDR3 length: 15 amino acids. V was shortened by 7 bases and J by 2 bases, with 18 bases between the two germline ends. The germline V gene has CDR1 SGHNT and CDR2 YENEEA. Full variable domain (outside the CDR3, taken from reference TRBV11-3 and TRBJ2-7): EAGVVQSPRYKIIEKKQPVAFWCNPISGHNTLYWYLQNLGQGPELLIRYENEEAVDDSQLPKDRFSAERLKGVDSTLKIQPAELGDSAVYLCASNPRDGCAYEQYFGPGTRLTVT.